What follows are 11 T cell receptor beta chains derived from one specimen sequenced in a study of radiotherapy plus CTLA-4 blockade in lung cancer (dated by TCRdb to about 2018). The library was made by the immunoSEQ multiplex PCR assay. In its TCRdb copy, this immuneACCESS table keeps in-frame sequences only and misses some clones. Where compared with another copy, unresolved V genes explain less than half of these, and the others have no known cause. In this sample the table shows some 100,000 clones, under 85% of which occur a single time. Approximately 15% of the sample is in the top ten clones. Source: peripheral blood, taken from a patient treated with radiotherapy plus ipilimumab. The receptors were gathered from a human donor with non-small cell lung cancer that progressed on radiotherapy plus ipilimumab.

The chain is built from TRBV11-2 and TRBJ1-4; TRBD1 matches at 7 bases. Germline V lookup: CDR1 SGHAT, CDR2 FQNNGV. The CDR3 has 15 amino acids. V dropped 1 base and J dropped 11; count of bases not matched to a gene: 10. The chain's CDR3 is CASSLGGQLRGKLFF. The CDR3 DNA sequence: TGTGCCAGCAGCTTAGGGGGACAGTTAAGGGGCAAACTGTTTTTT.

As DNA, the CDR3 is TGTGCCAGCAGCTTAGAAGGGAACACTGAAGCTTTCTTT. Translation: CASSLEGNTEAFF. This sequence joins TRBV7-9 and TRBJ1-1, with D hard to call. Germline V lookup: CDR1 SEHNR, CDR2 FQNEAQ (reference sequence). V was trimmed by 1 base and J by 1 base, leaving 4 bases between them. The CDR3 contains 13 residues.

This clone is a singleton in its sample. The CDR3: CATTGGPIPSYEQYF. CDR3 nucleotide sequence: TGTGCCACGACAGGGGGACCCATACCCTCCTACGAGCAGTACTTC. The V gene is TRBV7-2, the J gene TRBJ2-7; 9 positions match TRBD1. The V gene's germline CDR1 is SGHTA and CDR2 FQGNSA. V shed 10 bases and J 0 bases; nucleotides not matched to a gene: 10. The CDR3 contains 15 residues.

The rearrangement joins TRBV15 to TRBJ1-5, with D possibly matching TRBD1 (6 bases). V lost 3 bases and J 2 bases, leaving 17 bases between the germline ends. This CDR3 is 17 amino acids long. Germline V CDR1 and CDR2: LNHNV, YYDKDF (reference sequence). In DNA form, the CDR3 reads TGTGCCACCAGCAGGAATCCAACCGCAGGGGGCAATCAGCCCCAGCATTTT. Its translation: CATSRNPTAGGNQPQHF. The complete variable domain, with remaining parts taken from reference TRBV15 and TRBJ1-5, reads DAMVIQNPRYQVTQFGKPVTLSCSQTLNHNVMYWYQQKSSQAPKLLFHYYDKDFNNEADTPDNFQSRRPNTSFCFLDIRSPGLGDTAMYLCATSRNPTAGGNQPQHFGDGTRLSIL.

DNA of the CDR3: TGTGCCAGCAGCTTGCGTCTAGACCAGACAGAGAGGGCTTTCTTT. Residues: CASSLRLDQTERAFF. The V gene is TRBV5-4, the J gene TRBJ1-1, with a weak D call TRBD1 (5 bases). This CDR3 region has 15 residues. Looked up from germline, CDR1 is SGHNT and CDR2 is YYREEE (reference sequence). V lost 1 base and J lost 11, with 21 bases in between.

The V and J genes are TRBV9 and TRBJ2-1, with TRBD2 matching 16 bases. CDR3 length: 16 amino acids. Trimming took 4 bases from V and 5 from J; bases not matched to a gene: 3. Germline V gene sequence: CDR1 SGDLS, CDR2 YYNGEE. The chain's CDR3 is CASSTGTSGRDNEQFF. In nucleotides, the CDR3 is TGTGCCAGCAGCACCGGGACTAGCGGGAGGGACAATGAGCAGTTCTTC.

The rearrangement links TRBV28 to TRBJ2-3, with D unresolved. Between the trimmed V and J ends, which lost 8 bases and 1 base, there was a span of 16 bases. The CDR3 contains 15 residues. Germline lookup yields CDR1 MDHEN and CDR2 SYDVKM. CDR3 region: CASAPSAGGTDTQYF. CDR3 DNA sequence: TGTGCCAGCGCCCCCTCGGCAGGCGGCACAGATACGCAGTATTTT.

The chain uses TRBV27 and TRBJ1-1, with a weak D call TRBD1 (5 bases). The CDR3 covers 15 residues. Germline assignment: CDR1 MNHEY and CDR2 SMNVEV (reference sequence). V lost 2 bases and J 3 bases, leaving 13 bases between the germline ends. CDR3 region: CASSLIGTADTEAFF. The CDR3 region has the DNA TGTGCCAGCAGTTTAATTGGGACGGCTGACACTGAAGCTTTCTTT.

This chain connects TRBV13 to TRBJ2-3; the D is unclear. Deletions cut 2 bases from V and 2 bases from J, with 11 bases between. The CDR3 sequence is 15 residues long. Germline V lookup: CDR1 PRHDT, CDR2 FYEKMQ (reference sequence). The CDR3 loop is CASSLTRVATDTQYF. CDR3 in DNA: TGTGCCAGCAGCTTAACAAGGGTGGCCACAGATACGCAGTATTTT.

This sequence joins TRBV11-3 and TRBJ1-1, with D hard to call. Trimming pared 2 bases from V and 5 bases from J, leaving 9 bases between. Germline V gene lookup returns CDR1 SGHNT and CDR2 YENEEA. This CDR3 is 13 amino acids long. In DNA, the CDR3 is TGTGCCAGCAGCTTAACTCGTGGGACTGAAGCTTTCTTT. Translated, it gives CASSLTRGTEAFF.

The chain combines TRBV10-3 with TRBJ1-3; 9 nucleotides line up with TRBD1. This CDR3 has 14 residues. Germline-derived CDR1 and CDR2 are ENHRY and SYGVKD. V lost 4 bases to trimming and J lost 3 bases; unmatched junction nucleotides: 1. In DNA, the CDR3 is TGTGCCATCAGTGGACAGGGGGGTGGAAACACCATATATTTT. Amino acid sequence: CAISGQGGGNTIYF.